These 20 T cell receptor beta chains were sequenced from one sample in a study of T-cell memory formation after mild COVID-19. A single record per CDR3 protein comes from TCRdb applying MiXCR to the 5' RACE reads. The table lists about 430,000 distinct CDR3 sequences, 20% to 25% of them singletons. Source material: PBMCs or a T cell subset sorted from them (not recorded which). These receptors came from an adult woman who had mild COVID-19 (a few samples of this study predate the infection). Cell type and time point are not known.

V is TRBV12-3 or TRBV12-4 and J is TRBJ2-4; 9 nucleotides match TRBD2. The junction had 15 bases not matched to a gene; V was cut back by 6 bases and J by 9 bases. This CDR3 has 16 amino acids. CDR3 protein: CASSPGGRGGVPIQYF. Written as DNA, the CDR3 is TGTGCCAGCAGCCCCGGGGGGCGGGGGGGCGTTCCCATTCAGTACTTC.

This chain connects TRBV7-8 to TRBJ2-3; D may match TRBD1 or TRBD2 (5 bases each). The germline gives CDR1 SGHVS, CDR2 FQNEAQ. This CDR3 is 16 amino acids long. Trimming took off 7 bases at V and 4 bases at J, with 21 bases between the two ends. The CDR3 region has the DNA TGTGCCAGCAATCCCGTGGGGGAATGGTTGGCAGATACGCAGTATTTT. Translation gives CASNPVGEWLADTQYF.

This chain joins TRBV7-8 and TRBJ2-7; D tentatively fits TRBD1 or TRBD2 (6 bases each). CDR1 SGHVS and CDR2 FQNEAQ come from the germline V gene. V lost 5 bases to trimming and J lost 3 bases, with 20 bases between them. The CDR3 covers 16 residues. The CDR3 region has the DNA TGTGCCAGCAGCGACTCCCGGGGGCCGGACAGCTACGAGCAGTACTTC. Its protein is CASSDSRGPDSYEQYF.

This clonotype was observed a few times. The chain joins TRBV30 to TRBJ2-3; 8 nucleotides agree with TRBD1. Germline V gene data show CDR1 as GTSNPN and CDR2 as SVGIG (reference sequence). Losses at the gene ends were 0 bases for V and 4 bases for J; bases not matched to a gene: 9. The CDR3 has 16 amino acids. CDR3 amino acids: CAWSVGRGRISDTQYF. The CDR3 coding sequence is TGTGCCTGGAGTGTTGGCAGGGGGCGTATATCAGATACGCAGTATTTT.

This chain uses TRBV24-1 with TRBJ2-7; D could derive from TRBD1 or TRBD2 (5 bases each). This CDR3 has 12 residues. Germline V gives CDR1 KGHDR, CDR2 SFDVKD. The ends were cut back, 5 bases at V and 7 bases at J, with 11 bases in the middle. CDR3 protein: CATSGVGEEQYF. In DNA, the CDR3 is TGTGCCACCAGTGGCGTGGGGGAGGAGCAGTACTTC.

V is TRBV12-3 or TRBV12-4 and J is TRBJ1-4; TRBD1 matches at 8 bases. The CDR3 is 13 residues long. The V gene end was trimmed by 5 bases and the J gene end by 8 bases; junction bases not matched to a gene: 4. The CDR3 loop reads CASSENRGEKLFF. CDR3 in DNA: TGTGCCAGCAGTGAGAACAGGGGGGAAAAACTGTTTTTT.

This rearrangement joins TRBV7-2 to TRBJ2-7, with D tentatively TRBD1 or TRBD2 (5 bases each). Germline V gene sequence: CDR1 SGHTA, CDR2 FQGNSA. V shed 6 bases and J shed 1 base, with 13 bases lying between them. The CDR3 loop spans 14 amino acids. The CDR3 DNA sequence: TGTGCCAGCAGTTGGGACCAGGCATCCTACGAGCAGTACTTC. It encodes CASSWDQASYEQYF.

The chain couples TRBV5-1 to TRBJ1-4, with 9 bases fitting TRBD1. The junction had 8 bases not matched to a gene; V was cut back by 4 bases and J by 7 bases. This CDR3 contains 15 residues. Per germline, CDR1 SGHRS and CDR2 YFSETQ. The CDR3 DNA follows: TGCGCCAGCAGCGCGGGACAGGGCTTGTCTGAAAAACTGTTTTTT. This translates into CASSAGQGLSEKLFF. Full variable domain (missing parts from reference TRBV5-1 and TRBJ1-4): KAGVTQTPRYLIKTRGQQVTLSCSPISGHRSVSWYQQTPGQGLQFLFEYFSETQRNKGNFPGRFSGRQFSNSRSEMNVSTLELGDSALYLCASSAGQGLSEKLFFGSGTQLSVL.

The rearrangement joins TRBV5-6 to TRBJ2-3; 11 bases map to TRBD2. The CDR3 loop spans 13 amino acids. J was trimmed by 4 bases and V by 10 bases; bases with no gene match: 5. Germline CDR1 and CDR2: SGHDT and YYEEEE. CDR3 sequence: CAGGTSGADTQYF. The DNA for the CDR3 is TGTGCCGGAGGGACTAGCGGCGCAGATACGCAGTATTTT.

The sample holds many counts of this clonotype. This chain links TRBV6-1 with TRBJ2-2; possibly TRBD1 for D (6 bases). The germline V gene has CDR1 MNHNS and CDR2 SASEGT. The CDR3 sequence is 15 residues long. V was trimmed by 8 bases and J by 4 bases, leaving 17 bases between them. The CDR3 sequence is CASCLGTTTTGELFF. The CDR3 DNA is TGTGCCAGCTGCCTCGGGACAACTACCACCGGGGAGCTGTTTTTT.

The CDR3 loop is CASETSNTEAFF. The DNA of the CDR3 is TGTGCCAGCGAGACCTCGAACACTGAAGCTTTCTTT. The chain is built from TRBV7-9 and TRBJ1-1; D unclear. CDR3 size: 12 residues. Trimming removed 8 bases from V and 1 base from J, with 8 bases in between. CDR1 and CDR2 from the germline V gene are SEHNR and FQNEAQ (reference sequence).

In this sample, this clonotype turned up many times. CDR3: CASSPTEGWGETQYF. The CDR3 DNA sequence: TGCGCCAGCAGCCCCACCGAGGGATGGGGAGAGACCCAGTACTTC. V and J are TRBV5-1 and TRBJ2-5; D is possibly TRBD2 (5 bases). Trimming pared 4 bases from V and 4 bases from J, leaving 17 bases between. CDR1 and CDR2 (germline): SGHRS, YFSETQ. This CDR3 is 15 amino acids long.

This clonotype was seen only a few times. This chain uses TRBV7-9 with TRBJ1-1; 7 bases fit TRBD1. The J segment lost 1 base and the V segment lost 1 base, leaving 3 bases of the junction unmatched. The CDR3 has 15 amino acids. Germline CDR1 is SEHNR and CDR2 is FQNEAQ (reference sequence). For the CDR3, the DNA is TGTGCCAGCAGCTTAGAGGGGACAGCGAACACTGAAGCTTTCTTT. It codes for CASSLEGTANTEAFF.

Only a few counts were recorded for this clonotype. The CDR3 DNA sequence: TGTGCCAGCTCACCGGGGACAGTCGGCGGGGAGCTGTTTTTT. This encodes CASSPGTVGGELFF. This chain uses TRBV18 with TRBJ2-2; 7 bases match TRBD1. The CDR3 runs 14 residues. Germline V gene data show CDR1 as KGHSH and CDR2 as LQKENI. V dropped 3 bases and J dropped 7; count of bases not matched to a gene: 5. Based on the CDR3 plus reference TRBV18 and TRBJ2-2, the full variable domain is NAGVMQNPRHLVRRRGQEARLRCSPMKGHSHVYWYRQLPEEGLKFMVYLQKENIIDESGMPKERFSAEFPKEGPSILRIQQVVRGDSAAYFCASSPGTVGGELFFGEGSRLTVL.

In its sample, this clonotype was seen a few times. The chain combines TRBV20-1 with TRBJ2-3, with 8 bases identical to TRBD2. Trimming cost V 0 bases and J 4 bases; bases outside gene matches: 9. Looked up from germline, CDR1 is DFQATT and CDR2 is SNEGSKA (reference sequence). The CDR3 contains 16 residues. CDR3 residues: CSARDPAGADSDTQYF. In DNA, the CDR3 is TGCAGTGCTAGAGATCCAGCGGGGGCGGATTCAGATACGCAGTATTTT.

The table lists this clonotype with a few counts. The V call is TRBV5-1, the J call TRBJ2-2; 7 bases are a match to TRBD1. After removal of 4 bases from V and 0 bases from J, the junction contained 12 bases not matched to a gene. This CDR3 contains 18 residues. Germline lookup yields CDR1 SGHRS and CDR2 YFSETQ. Here the CDR3 reads CASSRSGTARTNTGELFF. CDR3 coding DNA: TGCGCCAGCAGCCGGTCCGGGACAGCACGTACGAACACCGGGGAGCTGTTTTTT. Using reference TRBV5-1 and TRBJ2-2 for the parts outside the CDR3, the full variable domain is KAGVTQTPRYLIKTRGQQVTLSCSPISGHRSVSWYQQTPGQGLQFLFEYFSETQRNKGNFPGRFSGRQFSNSRSEMNVSTLELGDSALYLCASSRSGTARTNTGELFFGEGSRLTVL.

This chain connects TRBV12-3 or TRBV12-4 to TRBJ2-5; perhaps D is TRBD1 or TRBD2 (5 bases each). The V end lost 6 bases, the J end lost 5 bases, and 16 bases lay between the germline ends. This CDR3 spans 14 amino acids. CDR3 loop: CASRSSRDGETQYF. In DNA, the CDR3 is TGTGCCAGCAGGTCTTCCAGGGACGGGGAGACCCAGTACTTC.

Only a few counts were recorded for this clonotype. The chain is built from TRBV20-1 and TRBJ2-5, with 11 bases that match TRBD2. Losses at the gene ends were 4 bases for V and 2 bases for J; bases not matched to a gene: 6. CDR3 length equals 15 residues. Germline-derived CDR1 and CDR2 are DFQATT and SNEGSKA (reference sequence). The CDR3 DNA reads TGCAGTGCTAAACCTCGACTAGCGGGACAAGAGACCCAGTACTTC. Amino acids: CSAKPRLAGQETQYF.

A word on this clonotype: The junction departs from the called germline gene at one end, perhaps through a read error. V usage is TRBV18 and J usage is TRBJ2-1; 8 bases align to TRBD2. The germline gives CDR1 KGHSH, CDR2 LQKENI. The length of the CDR3 is 15 residues. The CDR3 protein is CASSPSAGGYDEQFF. The DNA of the CDR3 is TGTGCCAGCTCACCGAGTGCGGGGGGCTACGATGAGCAGTTCTTC.

The chain recombines TRBV6-6 with TRBJ1-2, with D perhaps matching TRBD1 (5 bases). The CDR3 runs to 13 residues. V dropped 6 bases and J dropped 4 bases, with 12 bases sitting between them. CDR1 MNHNY and CDR2 SVGAGI come from the germline V gene (reference sequence). The CDR3 loop reads CASRPTGTYGYTF. CDR3 bases: TGTGCCAGCAGGCCCACCGGGACCTATGGCTACACCTTC.